A single sample gave rise to the 21 T cell receptor beta chains below, sequenced in a study of T cell changes during pregnancy in multiple sclerosis. Clones were read by immunoSEQ multiplex PCR, and TCRdb kept only the in-frame ones, dropping some. The sample has 40,000 to 50,000 clones, about nine tenths seen once; the top ten hold under 0.8%. The sample here was CD4+ T cells from peripheral blood mononuclear cells, taken in the first trimester of pregnancy. The receptors here all came from a female donor with multiple sclerosis, enrolled in a pregnancy study.

This sequence joins TRBV6-6 and TRBJ1-4; D may be TRBD1 (5 bases). CDR1 MNHNY and CDR2 SVGAGI come from the germline V gene (reference sequence). The CDR3 sequence is 16 residues long. Trimming shortened V by 8 bases and J by 8 bases, and 24 bases separated the two germline ends. CDR3 DNA sequence: TGTGCCAGCCGATTCCTCAATTCAGGGATTGCGGAAAAACTGTTTTTT. This codes for CASRFLNSGIAEKLFF.

The rearrangement links TRBV7-2 to TRBJ2-7; 8 nucleotides align to TRBD2. The CDR3 totals 15 residues. J lost 5 bases, V lost 0 bases, and 6 bases had no gene match. Germline loops: CDR1 SGHTA, CDR2 FQGNSA. This CDR3 reads CASSLASSGFNEQYF. Here the CDR3 DNA reads TGTGCCAGCAGCTTAGCGTCTAGCGGGTTTAACGAGCAGTACTTC.

This clone appeared a single time. This chain joins TRBV6-4 and TRBJ2-1; 7 bases map to TRBD2. V dropped 3 bases and J dropped 0; count of bases not matched to a gene: 2. Germline-derived CDR1 and CDR2 are MRHNA and SNTAGT. The CDR3 is 15 amino acids. CDR3 in DNA: TGTGCCAGCAGTGAGATAGCGGGCTCCTACAATGAGCAGTTCTTC. Translated: CASSEIAGSYNEQFF.

V and J are TRBV6-5 and TRBJ2-6, with TRBD1 as a possible D gene (5 bases). Trimming took off 8 bases at V and 4 bases at J, with 15 bases between the two ends. CDR1 and CDR2 from the germline V gene are MNHEY and SVGAGI. This CDR3 has 15 amino acids. CDR3 sequence: CASFQGAAGANVLTF. The DNA of the CDR3 is TGTGCCAGCTTCCAAGGGGCCGCAGGGGCCAACGTCCTGACTTTC.

CDR3 sequence reads: CASSRDRDLHEQYF. The CDR3 nucleotides are TGTGCCAGCAGCCGGGACAGGGATCTCCACGAGCAGTACTTC. The chain has TRBV7-2 and TRBJ2-7, with 9 bases identical to TRBD1. CDR1 and CDR2 from the germline V gene are SGHTA and FQGNSA. The CDR3 has 14 amino acids. Trimming at V came to 5 bases and at J to 5 bases, leaving 7 bases not matched to a gene.

This chain joins TRBV7-2 and TRBJ2-2, with D perhaps TRBD1 (5 bases). Germline V gene lookup returns CDR1 SGHTA and CDR2 FQGNSA. V was cut by 2 bases and J by 7 bases, with 8 bases left in between. CDR3 length: 13 residues. CDR3 residues: CASSLQGVGELFF. The CDR3, as DNA: TGTGCCAGCAGCTTACAAGGGGTCGGGGAGCTGTTTTTT.

The chain carries TRBV29-1 and TRBJ2-7; 7 positions match TRBD1. CDR1 and CDR2 from the germline V gene are SQVTM and ANQGSEA. This CDR3 is 12 amino acids long. V lost 6 bases, J lost 3 bases, and 5 bases stayed unmatched. This chain's CDR3 is CSVGQTIYEQYF. CDR3 coding DNA: TGCAGCGTGGGACAGACCATCTACGAGCAGTACTTC.

The V and J genes are TRBV7-9 and TRBJ2-3, with a possible D match to TRBD2 (6 bases). CDR3 length: 16 residues. Trimming took 5 bases from V and 1 from J, leaving 16 bases between them. Germline CDR1 and CDR2: SEHNR and FQNEAQ (reference sequence). The CDR3 sequence: CASSPRPGLRTDTQYF. CDR3 DNA sequence: TGTGCCAGCAGCCCCCGGCCGGGACTTCGCACAGATACGCAGTATTTT.

The chain links TRBV5-6 to TRBJ2-7; 13 bases fit TRBD2. Germline CDR1 is SGHDT and CDR2 is YYEEEE. The CDR3 runs 15 residues. With 4 bases clipped from V and 6 bases from J, the junction kept 7 bases outside the gene matches. CDR3 coding DNA: TGTGCCAGCAGCCTCCGGACTAGCGGGAGTAGCGAGCAGTACTTC. It is translated as CASSLRTSGSSEQYF.

V gene TRBV7-2 combines with J gene TRBJ2-5; 8 bases fit TRBD2. Germline assignment: CDR1 SGHTA and CDR2 FQGNSA. The V and J ends lost 0 bases and 4 bases, in that order; junction bases with no gene match: 1. This CDR3 is built from 14 residues. DNA of the CDR3: TGTGCCAGCAGCTTAGCAGGGACTAGAGAGACCCAGTACTTC. Amino acids: CASSLAGTRETQYF. Full variable domain (missing parts from reference TRBV7-2 and TRBJ2-5): GAGVSQSPSNKVTEKGKDVELRCDPISGHTALYWYRQSLGQGLEFLIYFQGNSAPDKSGLPSDRFSAERTGGSVSTLTIQRTQQEDSAVYLCASSLAGTRETQYFGPGTRLLVL.

The chain uses TRBV2 and TRBJ2-5, with 7 bases identical to TRBD2. CDR3 size: 15 residues. V shed 7 bases, J shed 5 bases, and the junction held 13 bases outside the gene matches. Per germline, CDR1 SNHLY and CDR2 FYNNEI. The DNA of the CDR3 is TGTGCCAGCACCGGGGGGACGCTGACCTCTGAGACCCAGTACTTC. It codes for CASTGGTLTSETQYF.

V and J are TRBV28 and TRBJ1-1; D is possibly TRBD1 (6 bases). Trimming left V 4 bases short and J 7 bases short, with 16 bases between. The CDR3 length is 14 residues. Germline loops: CDR1 MDHEN, CDR2 SYDVKM. This chain's CDR3 is CASSSQGRGIEAFF. Written as DNA, the CDR3 is TGTGCCAGCAGTTCACAGGGTCGGGGCATTGAAGCTTTCTTT.

The rearrangement links TRBV6-5 to TRBJ1-5, with 7 bases matching TRBD1. This CDR3 contains 15 residues. J lost 1 base, V lost 6 bases, and 6 bases had no gene match. Germline CDR1 is MNHEY and CDR2 is SVGAGI. Here the CDR3 reads CASSPSGGSNQPQHF. DNA of the CDR3: TGTGCCAGCAGCCCCTCAGGGGGGAGCAATCAGCCCCAGCATTTT.

The chain links TRBV27 to TRBJ1-1; 7 bases map to TRBD1. Trimming at V came to 2 bases and at J to 4 bases, leaving 7 bases not matched to a gene. This CDR3 spans 15 amino acids. Germline CDR1 and CDR2: MNHEY and SMNVEV (reference sequence). CDR3 residues: CASSLLQQGSTEAFF. The CDR3 DNA sequence: TGTGCCAGCAGTTTACTACAACAGGGGAGCACTGAAGCTTTCTTT.

This chain joins TRBV6-6 and TRBJ1-5; D is unresolved. This CDR3 comprises 14 residues. V was clipped by 5 bases and J by 0 bases, with 8 bases between them. CDR1 and CDR2 (germline): MNHNY, SVGAGI (reference sequence). CDR3 DNA sequence: TGTGCCAGCAGTACCCGGGATAGCAATCAGCCCCAGCATTTT. It specifies CASSTRDSNQPQHF.

The J gene is TRBJ2-1, the V gene TRBV28; possibly TRBD2 for D (6 bases). There are 14 residues in the CDR3. Germline lookup yields CDR1 MDHEN and CDR2 SYDVKM. The ends were cut back, 1 base at V and 6 bases at J, with 10 bases in the middle. In DNA form, the CDR3 reads TGTGCCAGCAGTTTATTAGGAGGGTTCAATGAGCAGTTCTTC. Protein sequence: CASSLLGGFNEQFF.

CDR3 residues: CASSLVGRGQTDTQYF. The CDR3 DNA follows: TGTGCCAGCAGCTTAGTAGGAAGGGGGCAGACAGATACGCAGTATTTT. This chain uses TRBV7-2 with TRBJ2-3; 7 positions match TRBD1. CDR1 and CDR2 from the germline V gene are SGHTA and FQGNSA. This CDR3 is built from 16 residues. V gave up 1 base and J gave up 3 bases; unmatched junction bases: 7.

This clone occurred a few times. The chain couples TRBV10-2 to TRBJ1-1; 7 bases match TRBD1. Germline V gene lookup returns CDR1 WSHSY and CDR2 SAAADI. The CDR3 is 13 residues long. Trimming cost V 4 bases and J 8 bases; bases outside gene matches: 7. This CDR3 reads CASSVKDREEAFF. The CDR3 DNA reads TGCGCCAGCAGTGTGAAAGACAGGGAGGAAGCTTTCTTT.

In this sample, this clone turned up once. This rearrangement joins TRBV7-9 to TRBJ2-3; D is undetermined. The germline CDR1 and CDR2 sequences are SEHNR and FQNEAQ (reference sequence). The germline V and J ends were trimmed by 5 bases and 10 bases, with 10 bases remaining between them. The CDR3 extends over 11 amino acids. The CDR3 DNA is TGTGCCAGCAGCCCCAGCGCTGCGCAGTATTTT. This translates into CASSPSAAQYF.

V is TRBV5-6 and J is TRBJ2-7; no clear D. The CDR3 extends over 18 amino acids. The V end lost 8 bases, the J end lost 3 bases, and 30 bases lay between the germline ends. The germline CDR1 and CDR2 sequences are SGHDT and YYEEEE. CDR3 DNA sequence: TGTGCCAGTCACCAAAAGAGTCGTCTGGGCATTTTCGGCTACGAGCAGTACTTC. Protein sequence: CASHQKSRLGIFGYEQYF.

The gene calls are TRBV5-6 and TRBJ1-1; 8 bases map to TRBD1. This CDR3 is built from 18 residues. Losses at the gene ends were 1 base for V and 6 bases for J; bases not matched to a gene: 17. Germline V gene sequence: CDR1 SGHDT, CDR2 YYEEEE. CDR3 region: CASSLIGQGGLRPPEAFF. The CDR3 coding sequence is TGTGCCAGCAGCTTGATCGGACAGGGTGGGTTAAGGCCACCTGAAGCTTTCTTT.